A selection of T cell receptor beta chains follows, all from one sample in a study of blood T cell repertoires in COVID-19. Clones were sequenced by immunoSEQ multiplex PCR, and TCRdb holds only the in-frame ones, with some missing. This table has about 430,000 clones, around 89% appearing once. The specimen sequenced was PBMCs or T cells enriched from blood (not recorded which). These receptors were obtained from a woman under 40 with acute COVID-19. Each CDR3 is given with its conserved first and last residue.

v_call cdr3_length cdr3_aa
TRBV7-6 14 CASSAGQKNTEAFF
TRBV30 13 CALNRGNYNEQFF
TRBV5-1 15 CASSLAGGGFTEAFF
TRBV5-1 15 CASSLEAGWGTEAFF
TRBV5-4 15 CASSLNTDRFSPLHF
TRBV27 14 CASSLGGGANEQFF
TRBV3-1/TRBV3-2 13 CASSRAAGSPLHF
TRBV3-1/TRBV3-2 15 CASSQGPGVRDTQYF
TRBV2 14 CASRDRVAVDTIYF
TRBV18 14 CASSPPPGNTEAFF
TRBV18 16 CASSPLQGASPYEQYF
TRBV11-3 14 CASSYRGASTEAFF
TRBV2 12 CASMWADSPLHF
TRBV2 13 CASSGGARAPLHF
TRBV6-5 14 CASWLQGVGNEQFF
TRBV7-3 16 CASSLQTSGGADTQYF
TRBV6-5 14 CASRTTGANQPQHF
TRBV24-1 14 CATSGGTGSYGYTF
TRBV15 13 CATRDSGWEGYTF
TRBV5-1 17 CASSLGFVAEMNTEAFF
TRBV12-3/TRBV12-4 13 CASRALGLASQFF
TRBV2 14 CASVPGQVNTEAFF
TRBV2 14 CASSEALPVRVAFF
TRBV7-2 18 CASSPGLAGGLLAGTQYF
TRBV4-1 14 CASSHVGTGYGYTF
TRBV24-1 17 CATSDIASGGGTDTQYF
TRBV24-1 17 CATSDPQGGGVAGELFF
TRBV6-2/TRBV6-3 12 CASSPSGYGYTF
TRBV7-9 16 CASSLSRDRAGDTQYF
TRBV5-1 17 CASSILAGGSRANVLTF
TRBV6-2/TRBV6-3 14 CASSDPGTGYGYTF
TRBV18 15 CASSPDRESYNEQFF
TRBV7-8 14 CASSLGQGVRPQHF
TRBV4-1 16 CASSHPGQVGAYEQYF
TRBV7-9 17 CASSLGGIAYMNTEAFF
TRBV5-1 14 CASSPGTGHQPQHF
TRBV6-5 14 CASSSTGDVYGYTF
TRBV10-3 13 CAIRGTGSTEAFF
TRBV7-9 17 CASSLYLGQGPYNEQFF
TRBV7-2 16 CASSLGRGKRGYEQYF
TRBV10-1 17 CASSATSLTPTDNEQFF
TRBV5-6 14 CASMPGGRPDGYTF
TRBV19 16 CASSYYPGQASYEQYF
TRBV9 14 CASSVAAGGTEAFF
TRBV5-1 14 CASSLGTGGWEQFF
TRBV5-1 14 CASSDGRGNQPQHF
TRBV5-1 15 CASSLVPDGQETQYF
TRBV5-4 13 CASSPPGGYEQYF
TRBV7-6 14 CASSAAQGSYEQYF
TRBV10-3 13 CAISRDSNYGYTF
TRBV5-4 12 CASSGTSDTQYF
TRBV15 14 CATSREGVGYEQYF
TRBV7-9 14 CASSLGRGSYGYTF
TRBV4-1 15 CATGRTGAMNTEAFF
TRBV5-6 18 CASSTGIQKPSGANVLTF
TRBV6-2/TRBV6-3 17 CASSYLGDWKSNQPQHF
TRBV24-1 15 CATSDGTGVFQPQHF